These 11 T cell receptor beta chains were sequenced from one sample in a study of shared clonotypes between healthy human individuals. Method: immunoSEQ multiplex PCR; TCRdb's copy keeps in-frame clones and lacks some. The data contain about 2.4 million clones, roughly 93% of them singletons. The sequenced material came from naive CD4+ T cells from PBMCs. Subset in this sample: CD45RA+ positively selected. These receptor sequences come from a man younger than 35 in good health. Some clones in this sample may be carry-over from other donors' samples.

The chain links TRBV6-5 to TRBJ1-1, with a possible D match to TRBD1 (5 bases). V was trimmed by 4 bases and J by 5 bases, leaving 14 bases between them. CDR1 and CDR2 (germline): MNHEY, SVGAGI. This CDR3 is 14 amino acids long. CDR3 protein: CASSSGAGKTEAFF. In nucleotides, the CDR3 is TGTGCCAGCAGTTCCGGGGCGGGGAAGACTGAAGCTTTCTTT.

The chain carries TRBV5-5 and TRBJ2-4; the match to TRBD1 covers 9 bases. The CDR3 length is 15 residues. V trimming: 1 base; J trimming: 7 bases; junction bases outside the gene matches: 6. The germline V gene encodes CDR1 SGHKS and CDR2 YYEKEE (reference sequence). CDR3 nucleotide sequence: TGTGCCAGCAGCTTGCAGGGACAGGGTACGAACATTCAGTACTTC. Translating it yields CASSLQGQGTNIQYF. Drawing the rest from reference TRBV5-5 and TRBJ2-4, the complete variable domain is DAGVTQSPTHLIKTRGQQVTLRCSPISGHKSVSWYQQVLGQGPQFIFQYYEKEERGRGNFPDRFSARQFPNYSSELNVNALLLGDSALYLCASSLQGQGTNIQYFGAGTRLSVL.

With respect to this clone: The same CDR3 can be traced to other DNA sequences in this sample. The J gene is TRBJ2-1, the V gene TRBV9; 11 positions match TRBD2. CDR1 and CDR2 (germline): SGDLS, YYNGEE. After removal of 3 bases from V and 4 bases from J, the junction contained 6 bases not matched to a gene. The CDR3 has 16 amino acids. The chain's CDR3 is CASSATTSGRYNEQFF. The CDR3, as DNA: TGTGCCAGCAGCGCAACCACTAGCGGGAGATACAATGAGCAGTTCTTC.

Only one count was recorded for this clone. The J gene is TRBJ2-7, the V gene TRBV11-2; D is undetermined. This CDR3 has 16 residues. V shed 4 bases and J shed 0 bases, with 16 bases lying between them. CDR1 is SGHAT and CDR2 is FQNNGV in the germline V gene. The CDR3, as DNA: TGTGCCAGCAGCTACCGTAGGACCCTGAGCTCCTACGAGCAGTACTTC. Translating gives CASSYRRTLSSYEQYF.

V gene TRBV28 combines with J gene TRBJ2-2, with D possibly matching TRBD1 (6 bases). This CDR3 region has 14 residues. The V end lost 3 bases, the J end lost 6 bases, and 11 bases lay between the germline ends. Germline CDR1 is MDHEN and CDR2 is SYDVKM. The CDR3 sequence: CASSFNRVSGELFF. Written as DNA, the CDR3 is TGTGCCAGCAGTTTCAACAGGGTTTCCGGGGAGCTGTTTTTT.

The gene calls are TRBV2 and TRBJ2-7; D tentatively fits TRBD1 or TRBD2 (5 bases each). The V end was cut by 6 bases, the J end by 3 bases, with 18 bases between. Germline values: CDR1 SNHLY, CDR2 FYNNEI. The CDR3 loop spans 15 amino acids. This chain's CDR3 is CASRRTTGTLYEQYF. For the CDR3, the DNA is TGTGCCAGCAGGAGAACCACCGGGACCCTCTACGAGCAGTACTTC.

With respect to this clone: Other DNA sequences within the sample encode an identical CDR3. The V gene is TRBV4-3, the J gene TRBJ2-1; unclear D gene. V was clipped by 1 base and J by 1 base, with 5 bases between them. CDR3 size: 14 residues. The germline V gene encodes CDR1 LGHNA and CDR2 YSLEER. In DNA, the CDR3 is TGCGCCAGCAGCCAAGCGAGGTCCTACAATGAGCAGTTCTTC. Translating it yields CASSQARSYNEQFF.

This sequence joins TRBV28 and TRBJ1-2; D not resolved. The CDR3 covers 14 residues. V lost 5 bases and J lost 7, with 17 bases in between. CDR1 and CDR2 from the germline V gene are MDHEN and SYDVKM. The CDR3 sequence: CASSPRGRVRGYTF. DNA of the CDR3: TGTGCCAGCAGTCCCCGAGGACGTGTGCGTGGCTACACCTTC.

The gene calls are TRBV27 and TRBJ2-7; 13 bases match TRBD2. Unmatched junction bases numbered 8, after V lost 0 bases and J lost 0 bases. The CDR3 is 19 amino acids. Germline V gene lookup returns CDR1 MNHEY and CDR2 SMNVEV (reference sequence). The CDR3 DNA reads TGTGCCAGCAGTTTATCACGACTAGCGGGAGGACCCCACTCCTACGAGCAGTACTTC. It specifies CASSLSRLAGGPHSYEQYF.

This chain joins TRBV5-6 and TRBJ2-3, with D unresolved. Looked up from germline, CDR1 is SGHDT and CDR2 is YYEEEE. The CDR3 spans 15 residues. The V end was cut by 0 bases, the J end by 0 bases, with 8 bases between. CDR3 sequence reads: CASSLGHLSTDTQYF. Written as DNA, the CDR3 is TGTGCCAGCAGCTTGGGACACTTAAGCACAGATACGCAGTATTTT.

This rearrangement joins TRBV30 to TRBJ2-5; 7 bases are a match to TRBD1. This CDR3 has 14 residues. V lost 1 base, J lost 2 bases, and 4 bases stayed unmatched. CDR1 and CDR2 (germline): GTSNPN, SVGIG (reference sequence). DNA of the CDR3: TGTGCCTGGAGTGCTGGACAGGTACAAGAGACCCAGTACTTC. Translation: CAWSAGQVQETQYF.